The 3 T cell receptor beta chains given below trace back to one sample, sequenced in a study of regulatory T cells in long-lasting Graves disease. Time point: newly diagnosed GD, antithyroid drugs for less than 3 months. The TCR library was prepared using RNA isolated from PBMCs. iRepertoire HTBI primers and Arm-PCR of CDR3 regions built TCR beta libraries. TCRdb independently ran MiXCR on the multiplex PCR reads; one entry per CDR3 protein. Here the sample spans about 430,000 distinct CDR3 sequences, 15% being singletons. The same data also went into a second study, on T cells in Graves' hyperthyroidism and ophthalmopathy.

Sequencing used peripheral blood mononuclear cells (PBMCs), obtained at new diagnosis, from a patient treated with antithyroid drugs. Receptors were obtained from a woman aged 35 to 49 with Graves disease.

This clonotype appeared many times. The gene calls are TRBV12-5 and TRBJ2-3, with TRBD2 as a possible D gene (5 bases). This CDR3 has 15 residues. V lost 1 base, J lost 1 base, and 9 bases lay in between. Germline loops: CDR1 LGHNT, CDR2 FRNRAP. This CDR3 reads CASGLGTRGTDTQYF. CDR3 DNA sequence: TGTGCTAGTGGTTTGGGTACGAGGGGCACAGATACGCAGTATTTT.

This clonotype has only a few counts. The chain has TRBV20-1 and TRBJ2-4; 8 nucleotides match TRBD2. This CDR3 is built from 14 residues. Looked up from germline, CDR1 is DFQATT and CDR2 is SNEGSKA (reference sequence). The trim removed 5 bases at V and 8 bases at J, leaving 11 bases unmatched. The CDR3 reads CSAQTLAVGDIQYF. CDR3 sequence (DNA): TGCAGTGCTCAAACACTAGCGGTAGGCGACATTCAGTACTTC.

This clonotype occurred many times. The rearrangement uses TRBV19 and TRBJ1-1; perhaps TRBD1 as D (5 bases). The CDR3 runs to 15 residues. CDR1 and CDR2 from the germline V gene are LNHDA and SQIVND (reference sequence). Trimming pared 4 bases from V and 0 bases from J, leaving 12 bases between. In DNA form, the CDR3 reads TGTGCCAGTAGTAGACCTGGGACGTTGAACACTGAAGCTTTCTTT. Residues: CASSRPGTLNTEAFF.